The 9 T cell receptor beta chains in this list originate from one sample, sequenced in a study of blood T cell repertoires in COVID-19. The table came from immunoSEQ multiplex PCR; TCRdb's copy has only in-frame clones and leaves some out. The data hold 250,000 to 300,000 clones, with over 75% observed a single time. The sequenced material came from PBMCs or T cells enriched from blood (not recorded which). Receptors originate from a woman in her forties or fifties who had recovered from COVID-19.

J is TRBJ1-2 and V is TRBV28; 9 bases fit TRBD1. The V gene's germline CDR1 is MDHEN and CDR2 SYDVKM. The junction had 9 bases not matched to a gene; V was cut back by 3 bases and J by 7 bases. This CDR3 spans 15 amino acids. This chain's CDR3 is CASSFEGLTGGGYTF. The CDR3 coding sequence is TGTGCCAGCAGTTTCGAAGGTCTGACAGGGGGTGGCTACACCTTC.

The J gene is TRBJ1-2, the V gene TRBV6-8; 9 nucleotides align to TRBD1. V lost 6 bases to trimming and J lost 8 bases; unmatched junction nucleotides: 10. Germline V gives CDR1 MNHGY, CDR2 SAAAGT. The length of the CDR3 is 14 residues. This CDR3 is CASRLRDRVRGYTF. The CDR3 DNA sequence: TGTGCCAGCAGACTACGGGACAGGGTAAGAGGCTACACCTTC.

This chain joins TRBV5-5 and TRBJ1-5; a weak D match, TRBD1 (5 bases). Trimming shortened V by 4 bases and J by 0 bases, and 11 bases separated the two germline ends. CDR3 length equals 15 residues. The germline V gene has CDR1 SGHKS and CDR2 YYEKEE (reference sequence). Written as DNA, the CDR3 is TGTGCCAGCAGCGTGGGACTAAATAGCAATCAGCCCCAGCATTTT. As protein: CASSVGLNSNQPQHF.

The V call is TRBV4-1, the J call TRBJ2-1; 10 nucleotides align to TRBD2. The length of the CDR3 is 19 residues. V lost 0 bases and J lost 4; bases outside the gene matches: 12. Germline V CDR1 and CDR2: MGHRA, YSYEKL. The CDR3 sequence is CASSQDGEASGSLYNEQFF. CDR3 in DNA: TGCGCCAGCAGCCAAGACGGTGAGGCTAGCGGGAGTTTGTACAATGAGCAGTTCTTC.

The rearrangement links TRBV28 to TRBJ2-1; 9 positions match TRBD1. The CDR3 is made up of 14 amino acids. Germline CDR1 and CDR2: MDHEN and SYDVKM. The CDR3 loop reads CAVRQGVPYNEQFF. The CDR3 DNA reads TGTGCTGTGAGACAGGGGGTGCCCTACAATGAGCAGTTCTTC.

This CDR3 reads CASSIRLRVLNQPQHF. In DNA, the CDR3 is TGTGCCAGTAGTATTCGTCTCAGGGTTTTAAATCAGCCCCAGCATTTT. The V gene is TRBV19, the J gene TRBJ1-5; D is possibly TRBD1 (5 bases). Per germline, CDR1 LNHDA and CDR2 SQIVND (reference sequence). Trimming took off 3 bases at V and 4 bases at J, with 16 bases between the two ends. CDR3 length: 16 amino acids.

This clone was picked up a small number of times. This chain links TRBV7-6 with TRBJ2-7, with D unclear. Germline values: CDR1 SGHVS, CDR2 FNYEAQ. The germline V and J ends were trimmed by 6 bases and 2 bases, with 11 bases remaining between them. The CDR3 is made up of 13 amino acids. CDR3 in amino acids: CASSSYSTYEQYF. DNA of the CDR3: TGTGCCAGCAGTTCGTACTCAACCTACGAGCAGTACTTC.

This clone was found once. The rearrangement joins TRBV19 to TRBJ2-3; possibly TRBD1 for D (6 bases). V gave up 3 bases and J gave up 1 base, with 11 bases separating them. Germline V gives CDR1 LNHDA, CDR2 SQIVND (reference sequence). The CDR3 contains 15 residues. CDR3 sequence (DNA): TGTGCCAGTAGTATCCGTGGACAGCGCACAGATACGCAGTATTTT. The encoded protein is CASSIRGQRTDTQYF.

The chain carries TRBV7-3 and TRBJ2-1, with 7 bases aligning to TRBD2. Per the germline V gene, CDR1 is SGHTA and CDR2 is FQGTGA. Losses at the gene ends were 2 bases for V and 9 bases for J; bases not matched to a gene: 4. There are 13 residues in the CDR3. CDR3 sequence: CASSLGRDLEQFF. CDR3 coding DNA: TGTGCCAGCAGCTTAGGGAGGGATCTTGAGCAGTTCTTC.